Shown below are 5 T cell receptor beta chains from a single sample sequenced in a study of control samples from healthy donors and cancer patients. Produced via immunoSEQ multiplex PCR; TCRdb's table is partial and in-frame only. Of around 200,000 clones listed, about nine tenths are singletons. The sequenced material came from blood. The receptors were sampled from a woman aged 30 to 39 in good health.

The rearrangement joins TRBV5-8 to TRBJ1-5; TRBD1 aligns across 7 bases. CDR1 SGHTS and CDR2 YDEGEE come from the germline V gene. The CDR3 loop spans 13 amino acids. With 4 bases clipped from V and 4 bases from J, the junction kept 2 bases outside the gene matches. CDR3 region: CASSPQGNQPQHF. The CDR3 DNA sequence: TGTGCCAGCAGCCCACAGGGGAATCAGCCCCAGCATTTT.

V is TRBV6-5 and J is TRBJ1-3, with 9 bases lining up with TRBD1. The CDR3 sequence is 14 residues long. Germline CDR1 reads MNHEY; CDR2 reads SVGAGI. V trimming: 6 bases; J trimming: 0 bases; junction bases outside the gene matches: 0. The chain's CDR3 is CASRDRGSGNTIYF. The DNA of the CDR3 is TGTGCCAGCAGGGACAGGGGCTCTGGAAACACCATATATTTT.

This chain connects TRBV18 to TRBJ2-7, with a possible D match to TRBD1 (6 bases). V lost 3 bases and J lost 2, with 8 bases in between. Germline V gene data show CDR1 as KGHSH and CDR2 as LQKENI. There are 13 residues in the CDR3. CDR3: CASSPGHTYEQYF. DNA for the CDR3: TGTGCCAGCTCACCGGGACATACCTACGAGCAGTACTTC.

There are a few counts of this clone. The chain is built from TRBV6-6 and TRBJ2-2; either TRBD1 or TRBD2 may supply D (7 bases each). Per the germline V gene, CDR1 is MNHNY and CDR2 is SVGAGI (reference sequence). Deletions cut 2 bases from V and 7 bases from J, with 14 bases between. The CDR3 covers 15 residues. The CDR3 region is CASSYGTASGGELFF. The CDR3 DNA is TGTGCCAGCAGTTACGGGACAGCTAGCGGCGGGGAGCTGTTTTTT.

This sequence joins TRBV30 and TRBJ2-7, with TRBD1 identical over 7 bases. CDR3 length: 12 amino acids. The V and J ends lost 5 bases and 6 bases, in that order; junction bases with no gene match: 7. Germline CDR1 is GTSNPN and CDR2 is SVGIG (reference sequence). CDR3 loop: CAWSVQGFEQYF. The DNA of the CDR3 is TGTGCCTGGTCCGTACAGGGGTTCGAGCAGTACTTC.